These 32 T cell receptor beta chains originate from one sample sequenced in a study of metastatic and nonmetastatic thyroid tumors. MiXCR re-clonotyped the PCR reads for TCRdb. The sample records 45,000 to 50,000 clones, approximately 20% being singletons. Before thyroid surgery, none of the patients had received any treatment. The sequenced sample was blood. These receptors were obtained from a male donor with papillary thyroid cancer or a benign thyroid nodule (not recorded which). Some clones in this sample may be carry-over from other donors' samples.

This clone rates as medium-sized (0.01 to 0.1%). CDR3 protein: CASSSRAGTGAYEQYF. CDR3 sequence (DNA): TGCGCCAGCAGCTCCCGAGCCGGGACAGGGGCCTACGAGCAGTACTTC. The rearrangement links TRBV5-1 to TRBJ2-7; 10 bases fit TRBD1. J lost 2 bases, V lost 3 bases, and 8 bases had no gene match. From germline, CDR1 is SGHRS and CDR2 YFSETQ. The CDR3 consists of 16 residues. Based on the CDR3 plus reference TRBV5-1 and TRBJ2-7, the full variable domain is KAGVTQTPRYLIKTRGQQVTLSCSPISGHRSVSWYQQTPGQGLQFLFEYFSETQRNKGNFPGRFSGRQFSNSRSEMNVSTLELGDSALYLCASSSRAGTGAYEQYFGPGTRLTVT.

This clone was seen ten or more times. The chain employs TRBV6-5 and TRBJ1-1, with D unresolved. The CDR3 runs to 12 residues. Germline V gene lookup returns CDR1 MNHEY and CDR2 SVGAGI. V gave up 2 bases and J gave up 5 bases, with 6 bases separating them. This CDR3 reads CASSYRDTEAFF. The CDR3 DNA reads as TGTGCCAGCAGTTACCGGGATACTGAAGCTTTCTTT.

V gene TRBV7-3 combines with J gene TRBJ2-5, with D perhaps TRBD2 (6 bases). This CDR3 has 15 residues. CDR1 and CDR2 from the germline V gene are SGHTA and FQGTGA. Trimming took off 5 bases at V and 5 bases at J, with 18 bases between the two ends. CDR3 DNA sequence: TGTGCCAGCAGCCAAGATTACGCTGGGGGGGAGACCCAGTACTTC. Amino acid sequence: CASSQDYAGGETQYF.

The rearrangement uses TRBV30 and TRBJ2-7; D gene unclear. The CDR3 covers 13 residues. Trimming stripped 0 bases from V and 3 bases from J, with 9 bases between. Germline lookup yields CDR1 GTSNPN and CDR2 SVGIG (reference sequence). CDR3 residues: CAWSVTAHYEQYF. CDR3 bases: TGTGCCTGGAGTGTAACAGCCCACTACGAGCAGTACTTC.

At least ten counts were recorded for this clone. CDR3 sequence: CAISAGGETDTQYF. The CDR3 DNA reads TGTGCCATCAGTGCGGGGGGGGAGACAGATACGCAGTATTTT. The J gene is TRBJ2-3, the V gene TRBV10-3; 8 positions match TRBD2. With 4 bases clipped from V and 3 bases from J, the junction kept 3 bases outside the gene matches. In germline, CDR1 is ENHRY, CDR2 SYGVKD. This CDR3 is 14 amino acids long.

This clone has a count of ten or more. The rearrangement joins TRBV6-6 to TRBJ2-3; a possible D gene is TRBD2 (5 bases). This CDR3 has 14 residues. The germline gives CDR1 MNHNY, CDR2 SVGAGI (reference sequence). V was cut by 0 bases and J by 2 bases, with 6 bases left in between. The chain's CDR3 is CASSYSRDTDTQYF. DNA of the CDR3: TGTGCCAGCAGTTACTCCCGGGACACAGATACGCAGTATTTT.

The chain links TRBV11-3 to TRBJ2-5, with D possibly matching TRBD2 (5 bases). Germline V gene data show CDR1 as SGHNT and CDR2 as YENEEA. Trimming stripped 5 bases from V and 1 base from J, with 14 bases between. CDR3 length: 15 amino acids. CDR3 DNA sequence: TGTGCCAGCAGCCTGGAACAGACTATCCAAGAGACCCAGTACTTC. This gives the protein CASSLEQTIQETQYF.

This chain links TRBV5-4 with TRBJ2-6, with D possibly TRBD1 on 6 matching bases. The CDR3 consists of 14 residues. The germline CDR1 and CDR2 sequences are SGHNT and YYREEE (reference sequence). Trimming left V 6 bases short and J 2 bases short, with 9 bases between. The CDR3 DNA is TGTGCCAGCATCAGGGGCGCTGGGGCCAACGTCCTGACTTTC. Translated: CASIRGAGANVLTF.

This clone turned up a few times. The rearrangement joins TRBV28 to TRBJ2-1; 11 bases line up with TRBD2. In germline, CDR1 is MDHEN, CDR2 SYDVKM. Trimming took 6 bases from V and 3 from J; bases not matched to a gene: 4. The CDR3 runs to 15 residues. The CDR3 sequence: CASSIAGGYYNEQFF. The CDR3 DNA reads TGTGCCAGCAGCATAGCGGGAGGGTACTACAATGAGCAGTTCTTC.

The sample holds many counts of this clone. The CDR3 sequence is CASSFGRNQPQHF. The CDR3 bases are TGTGCCAGCAGTTTCGGACGCAATCAGCCCCAGCATTTT. The rearrangement uses TRBV27 and TRBJ1-5, with D uncertain. Trimming removed 3 bases from V and 2 bases from J, with 5 bases in between. The CDR3 runs 13 residues. Germline CDR1 is MNHEY and CDR2 is SMNVEV (reference sequence).

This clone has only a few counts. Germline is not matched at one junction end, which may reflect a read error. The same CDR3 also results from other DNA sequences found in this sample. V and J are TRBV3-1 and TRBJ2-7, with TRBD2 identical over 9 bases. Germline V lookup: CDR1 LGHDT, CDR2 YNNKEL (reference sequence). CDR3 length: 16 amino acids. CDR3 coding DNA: TGCGCCAGCAGCCATGGATCTGGCGGGAGGGCCTACGAGCAGTACTTC. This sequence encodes CASSHGSGGRAYEQYF.

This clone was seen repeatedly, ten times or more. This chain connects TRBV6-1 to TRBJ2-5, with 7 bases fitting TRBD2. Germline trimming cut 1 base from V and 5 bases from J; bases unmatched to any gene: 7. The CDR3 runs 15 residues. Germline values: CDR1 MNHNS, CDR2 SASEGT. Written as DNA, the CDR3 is TGTGCCAGCAGTGAAGACCTGGGAGGGAAGGAGACCCAGTACTTC. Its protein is CASSEDLGGKETQYF.

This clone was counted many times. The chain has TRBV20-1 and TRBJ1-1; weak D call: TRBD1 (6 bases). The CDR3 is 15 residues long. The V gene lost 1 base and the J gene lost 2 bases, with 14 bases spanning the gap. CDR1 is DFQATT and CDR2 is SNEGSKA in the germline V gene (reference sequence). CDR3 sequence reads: CSARALQGSNTEAFF. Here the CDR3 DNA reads TGCAGTGCTAGAGCTCTACAGGGCTCTAACACTGAAGCTTTCTTT.

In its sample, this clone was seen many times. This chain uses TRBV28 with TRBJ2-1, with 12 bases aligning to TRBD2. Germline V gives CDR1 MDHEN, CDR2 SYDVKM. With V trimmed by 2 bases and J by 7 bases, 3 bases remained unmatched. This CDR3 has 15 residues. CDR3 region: CASSLGLAGTNEQFF. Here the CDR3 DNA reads TGTGCCAGCAGTTTAGGACTAGCGGGAACGAATGAGCAGTTCTTC.

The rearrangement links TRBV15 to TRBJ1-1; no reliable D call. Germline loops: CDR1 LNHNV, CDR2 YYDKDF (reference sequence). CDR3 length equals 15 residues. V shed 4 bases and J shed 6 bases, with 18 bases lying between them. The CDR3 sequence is CATSITNTVSSEAFF. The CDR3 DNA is TGTGCCACCAGCATTACAAACACAGTGTCCTCTGAAGCTTTCTTT.

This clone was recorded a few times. CDR3 nucleotide sequence: TGTGCCAGCAGTCCCCAGGGCCTCGAGACCCAGTACTTC. This translates into CASSPQGLETQYF. This chain uses TRBV6-1 with TRBJ2-7, with D tentatively TRBD1 (5 bases). The DNA matches TRBJ2-5 better at its end, which makes the J call doubtful. This CDR3 has 13 amino acids. Germline lookup yields CDR1 MNHNS and CDR2 SASEGT.

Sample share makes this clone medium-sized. The CDR3 bases are TGCAGTGCTAGATCGGGGAGGGGACCCCAAACTAAACCCTACGAGCAGTACTTC. It encodes CSARSGRGPQTKPYEQYF. This chain links TRBV20-1 with TRBJ2-7, with 7 nucleotides matching TRBD2. This CDR3 contains 18 residues. V dropped 2 bases and J dropped 2; count of bases not matched to a gene: 18. Per germline, CDR1 DFQATT and CDR2 SNEGSKA (reference sequence).

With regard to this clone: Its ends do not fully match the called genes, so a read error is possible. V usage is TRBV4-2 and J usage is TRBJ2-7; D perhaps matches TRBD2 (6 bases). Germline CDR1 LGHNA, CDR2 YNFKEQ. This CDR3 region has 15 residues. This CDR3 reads CASRQDTGSSYEQYF. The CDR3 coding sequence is TGTGCCAGCAGACAAGATACCGGGAGCTCCTACGAGCAGTACTTC.

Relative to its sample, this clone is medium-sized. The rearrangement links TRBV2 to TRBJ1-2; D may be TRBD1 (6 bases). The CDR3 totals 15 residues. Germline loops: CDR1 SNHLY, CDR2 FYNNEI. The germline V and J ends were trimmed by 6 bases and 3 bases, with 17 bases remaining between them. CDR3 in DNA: TGTGCCAGCAGGGGGGAAACAGGGAATTACTATGGCTACACCTTC. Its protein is CASRGETGNYYGYTF.

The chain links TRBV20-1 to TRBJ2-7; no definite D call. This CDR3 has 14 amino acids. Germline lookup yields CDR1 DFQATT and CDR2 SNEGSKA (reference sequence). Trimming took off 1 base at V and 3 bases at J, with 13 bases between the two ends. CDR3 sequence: CSARAVFTDYEQYF. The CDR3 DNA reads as TGCAGTGCTAGAGCGGTTTTTACCGACTACGAGCAGTACTTC.

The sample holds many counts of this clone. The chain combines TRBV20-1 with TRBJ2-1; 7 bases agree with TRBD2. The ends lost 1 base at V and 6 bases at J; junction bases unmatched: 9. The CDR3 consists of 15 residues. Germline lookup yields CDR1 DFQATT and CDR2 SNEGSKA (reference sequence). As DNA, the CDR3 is TGCAGTGCTAGAGGGGGAGCGGGGAAGGGCAATGAGCAGTTCTTC. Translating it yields CSARGGAGKGNEQFF.

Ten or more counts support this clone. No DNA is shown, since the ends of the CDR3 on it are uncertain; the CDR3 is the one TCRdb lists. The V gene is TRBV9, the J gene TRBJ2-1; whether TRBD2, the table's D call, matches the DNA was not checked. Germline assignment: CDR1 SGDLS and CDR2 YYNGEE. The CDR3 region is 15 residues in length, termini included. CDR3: CASSVGGGADNEQFF.

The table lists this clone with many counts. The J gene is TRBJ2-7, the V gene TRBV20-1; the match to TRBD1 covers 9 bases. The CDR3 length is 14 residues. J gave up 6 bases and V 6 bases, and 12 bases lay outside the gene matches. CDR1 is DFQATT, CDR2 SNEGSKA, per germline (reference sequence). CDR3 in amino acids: CSAPDRGKPSEQYF. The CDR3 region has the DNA TGCAGTGCCCCGGACAGGGGCAAACCTTCCGAGCAGTACTTC.

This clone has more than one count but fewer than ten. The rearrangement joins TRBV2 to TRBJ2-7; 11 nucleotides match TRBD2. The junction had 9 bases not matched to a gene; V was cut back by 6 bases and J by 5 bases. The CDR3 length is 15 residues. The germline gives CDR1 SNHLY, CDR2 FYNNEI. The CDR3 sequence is CASSRLAGGRDEQYF. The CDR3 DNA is TGTGCCAGCAGCCGTTTAGCGGGAGGGAGGGACGAGCAGTACTTC.

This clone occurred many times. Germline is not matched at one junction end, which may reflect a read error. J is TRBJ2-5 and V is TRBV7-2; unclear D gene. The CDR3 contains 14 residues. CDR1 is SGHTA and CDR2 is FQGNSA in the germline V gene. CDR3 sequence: CASNLVSAQETQYF. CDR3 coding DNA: TGTGCCAGCAACTTAGTAAGTGCCCAAGAGACCCAGTACTTC.

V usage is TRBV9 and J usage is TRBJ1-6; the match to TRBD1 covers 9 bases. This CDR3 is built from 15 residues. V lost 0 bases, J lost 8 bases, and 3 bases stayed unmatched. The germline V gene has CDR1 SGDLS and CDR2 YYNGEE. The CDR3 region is CASSVGDRVDSPLHF. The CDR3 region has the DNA TGTGCCAGCAGCGTAGGGGACAGGGTGGATTCACCCCTCCACTTT.

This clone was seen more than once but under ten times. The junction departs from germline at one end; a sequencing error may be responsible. The CDR3 reads CAGSLDIAGSAKNIQYF. CDR3 in DNA: TGTGCCGGCAGTTTAGATATCGCAGGCTCGGCCAAAAACATTCAGTACTTC. V and J are TRBV12-3 or TRBV12-4 and TRBJ2-4; no clear D gene. CDR3 length equals 17 residues.

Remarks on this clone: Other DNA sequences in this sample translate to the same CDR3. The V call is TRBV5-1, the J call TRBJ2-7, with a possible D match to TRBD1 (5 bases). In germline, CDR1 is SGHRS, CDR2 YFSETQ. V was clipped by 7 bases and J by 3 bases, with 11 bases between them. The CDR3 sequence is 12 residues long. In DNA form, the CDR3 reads TGCGCCAGCTCTGACAGCTTCTACGAGCAGTACTTC. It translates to CASSDSFYEQYF.

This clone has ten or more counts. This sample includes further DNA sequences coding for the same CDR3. This CDR3 is CASGLGEGDQETQYF. DNA for the CDR3: TGTGCTAGTGGTTTGGGAGAAGGTGACCAAGAGACCCAGTACTTC. This sequence joins TRBV12-5 and TRBJ2-5; D is unresolved. CDR1 is LGHNT, CDR2 FRNRAP, per germline. The CDR3 contains 15 residues. The germline V and J ends were trimmed by 1 base and 0 bases, with 9 bases remaining between them.

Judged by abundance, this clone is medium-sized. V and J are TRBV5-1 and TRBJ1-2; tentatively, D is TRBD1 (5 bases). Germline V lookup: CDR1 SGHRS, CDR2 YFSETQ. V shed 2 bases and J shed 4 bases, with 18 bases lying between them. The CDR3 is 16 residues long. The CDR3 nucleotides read TGCGCCAGCAGCTTAACAGGCTACGAAACGGGCTATGGCTACACCTTC. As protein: CASSLTGYETGYGYTF.

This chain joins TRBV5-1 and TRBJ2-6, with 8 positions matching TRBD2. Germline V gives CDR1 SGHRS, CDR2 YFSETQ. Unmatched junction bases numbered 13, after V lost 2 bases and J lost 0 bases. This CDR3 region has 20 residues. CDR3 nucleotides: TGCGCCAGCAGCTTAGCGGGAGTCCCCGGGCTGTGCTCTGGGGCCAACGTCCTGACTTTC. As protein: CASSLAGVPGLCSGANVLTF.

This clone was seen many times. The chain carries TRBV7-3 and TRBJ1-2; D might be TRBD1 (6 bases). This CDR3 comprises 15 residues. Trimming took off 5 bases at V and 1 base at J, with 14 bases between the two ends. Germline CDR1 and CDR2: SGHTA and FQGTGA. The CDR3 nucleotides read TGTGCCAGCAGCCCGACAGGCACTAATAACTATGGCTACACCTTC. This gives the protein CASSPTGTNNYGYTF.